The text below deals with one T cell receptor beta chain. Its target is unknown. Germline V gives CDR1 SGHDN, CDR2 FVKESK. The V gene lost 1 base and the J gene lost 1 base, with 10 bases spanning the gap. This CDR3 comprises 15 residues. The source of the sample is a study of T cell clonotyping in hematopoietic cell transplantation. Findings and caveats of the study: Broader posttransplant TCR repertoire diversity was predicted by graft donor and pretransplant recipient Inverse Simpson Index values. No sorting was done, leaving CD4 and CD8 contributions mixed.

The protocol was immunoSEQ multiplex PCR, while the TCRdb copy is restricted to in-frame clones and leaves out a portion. The repertoire holds approximately 8,000 clones, with about 60% as singletons. This sequence originates from a male patient aged 55 to 69 who had an allogeneic stem cell transplant from an unrelated donor, so the T cells may come from the graft donor. Some clones in this sample may be carry-over from other donors' samples. The material sequenced was peripheral blood mononuclear cells, taken 100 days after allogeneic stem cell transplant. This sequence joins TRBV14 and TRBJ1-1; no clear D. This CDR3 is CASSQGKLRNTEAFF. The CDR3 DNA sequence: TGTGCCAGCAGCCAAGGAAAGCTTCGGAACACTGAAGCTTTCTTT.